The 27 T cell receptor beta chains given below trace back to one sample, sequenced in a study of cytomegalovirus exposure and HLA in healthy donors. PCR employed 60 Vbeta and 13 Jbeta primers. The protocol was immunoSEQ multiplex PCR, while the TCRdb copy is restricted to in-frame clones and leaves out a portion. The repertoire has 100,000 to 150,000 clones, about 70% of them found once; the top ten carry less than 2.5%. The specimen was PBMCs. The receptors derive from a middle-aged woman in good health and CMV-seropositive.

This chain connects TRBV6-4 to TRBJ2-5; D uncertain. The J call could be wrong; TRBJ2-7 is a better fit for the DNA end. CDR1 is MRHNA and CDR2 is SNTAGT in the germline V gene. This CDR3 has 12 residues. CDR3 nucleotide sequence: TGTGCCAGCAGTGATTCGTTGTACGAGCAGTACTTC. Translation gives CASSDSLYEQYF.

The sample holds a few counts of this clone. The chain carries TRBV28 and TRBJ2-1; 8 bases map to TRBD2. V shed 5 bases, J shed 13 bases, and the junction held 7 bases outside the gene matches. Per the germline V gene, CDR1 is MDHEN and CDR2 is SYDVKM. This CDR3 spans 12 amino acids. DNA of the CDR3: TGTGCCAGCAGTGGGACTAGTCTGGGTCAGTTCTTC. Its translation: CASSGTSLGQFF.

The rearrangement links TRBV30 to TRBJ1-6; 11 nucleotides match TRBD1. Germline CDR1 is GTSNPN and CDR2 is SVGIG (reference sequence). V lost 5 bases, J lost 9 bases, and 9 bases stayed unmatched. This CDR3 is built from 15 residues. The DNA for the CDR3 is TGTGCCTGGGAACCAGGACAGGGGGCTATTTCACCCCTCCACTTT. It specifies CAWEPGQGAISPLHF. The full variable domain, completed using reference TRBV30 and TRBJ1-6, is SQTIHQWPATLVQPVGSPLSLECTVEGTSNPNLYWYRQAAGRGLQLLFYSVGIGQISSEVPQNLSASRPQDRQFILSSKKLLLSDSGFYLCAWEPGQGAISPLHFGNGTRLTVT.

The rearrangement uses TRBV7-9 and TRBJ1-2; 7 nucleotides agree with TRBD1. In germline, CDR1 is SEHNR, CDR2 FQNEAQ (reference sequence). The V and J ends lost 3 bases and 4 bases, in that order; junction bases with no gene match: 5. The CDR3 covers 14 residues. The CDR3 spells CASSFPRTGYGYTF. The CDR3 DNA reads as TGTGCCAGCAGCTTTCCAAGGACAGGCTATGGCTACACCTTC.

This clone was counted only a few times. The chain couples TRBV13 to TRBJ1-1, with D possibly TRBD1 on 5 matching bases. Looked up from germline, CDR1 is PRHDT and CDR2 is FYEKMQ (reference sequence). The CDR3 is 17 residues long. V shed 4 bases and J shed 0 bases, with 18 bases lying between them. The CDR3 region has the DNA TGTGCCAGCAGCTCCCGGACCGCGGGGGGATTGAACACTGAAGCTTTCTTT. Protein sequence: CASSSRTAGGLNTEAFF.

The chain employs TRBV5-6 and TRBJ2-7; TRBD1 is a possible D gene (5 bases). The CDR3 spans 14 residues. Germline V gene lookup returns CDR1 SGHDT and CDR2 YYEEEE. V was pared by 0 bases and J by 0 bases, with 7 bases between. The CDR3 here is CASSLDRLSYEQYF. The DNA of the CDR3 is TGTGCCAGCAGCTTGGACAGGCTCTCCTACGAGCAGTACTTC.

This clone was seen only a few times. The V and J genes are TRBV27 and TRBJ1-2; 10 nucleotides line up with TRBD1. The germline gives CDR1 MNHEY, CDR2 SMNVEV (reference sequence). Trimming took 5 bases from V and 4 from J; bases not matched to a gene: 4. This CDR3 has 14 residues. As DNA, the CDR3 is TGTGCCAGCAGTCCGGGACAGGGGATCTATGGCTACACCTTC. Translating it yields CASSPGQGIYGYTF.

The J gene is TRBJ1-1, the V gene TRBV9; no definite D call. The germline CDR1 and CDR2 sequences are SGDLS and YYNGEE. Trimming removed 4 bases from V and 0 bases from J, with 7 bases in between. The CDR3 extends over 13 amino acids. This CDR3 reads CASSPSLNTEAFF. DNA for the CDR3: TGTGCCAGCAGCCCGAGTTTGAACACTGAAGCTTTCTTT.

This rearrangement joins TRBV14 to TRBJ1-6; D possibly corresponds to TRBD1 (6 bases). Germline V CDR1 and CDR2: SGHDN, FVKESK. There are 16 residues in the CDR3. With 0 bases removed from V and 7 bases from J, the gap between germline ends came to 13 bases. CDR3 coding DNA: TGTGCCAGCAGCCAAGATCTTCGGACAGAGAATTCACCCCTCCACTTT. This sequence encodes CASSQDLRTENSPLHF.

Comment on this clone: A read error is the likely source, as a far larger clone sits one nucleotide away. The chain links TRBV6-1 to TRBJ2-6, with TRBD2 as a possible D gene (6 bases). The CDR3 length is 17 residues. The germline CDR1 and CDR2 sequences are MNHNS and SASEGT. Deletions cut 3 bases from V and 1 base from J, with 13 bases between. The CDR3 DNA is TGTGCCAGCAGTGATTGGGCTGGAGGGTCTGGGGCCAACGTCCTGACTTTC. Translation gives CASSDWAGGSGANVLTF.

The gene calls are TRBV9 and TRBJ2-7; D is possibly TRBD2 (5 bases). Trimming stripped 2 bases from V and 5 bases from J, with 14 bases between. Germline CDR1 reads SGDLS; CDR2 reads YYNGEE. This CDR3 has 14 residues. The CDR3 sequence: CASSVGSLLNEQYF. The CDR3 DNA follows: TGTGCCAGCAGCGTGGGGAGCCTTTTGAACGAGCAGTACTTC.

The V call is TRBV6-6, the J call TRBJ1-6; TRBD1 aligns across 8 bases. Germline CDR1 reads MNHNY; CDR2 reads SVGAGI (reference sequence). Losses at the gene ends were 4 bases for V and 12 bases for J; bases not matched to a gene: 8. CDR3 size: 14 residues. CDR3 coding DNA: TGTGCCAGCAGTTTGGACAGGGCACCGGGACCCCTCCACTTT. Amino acids: CASSLDRAPGPLHF.

This clone turned up a few times. The chain uses TRBV19 and TRBJ2-7; TRBD2 aligns across 11 bases. The CDR3 has 14 amino acids. V trimming: 5 bases; J trimming: 0 bases; junction bases outside the gene matches: 0. Germline V gene data show CDR1 as LNHDA and CDR2 as SQIVND (reference sequence). This chain's CDR3 is CASSGTSGSYEQYF. In DNA, the CDR3 is TGTGCCAGTAGTGGGACTAGCGGCTCCTACGAGCAGTACTTC.

This clone was seen ten or more times. One end of the junction is discordant with germline, which a read error may explain. V and J are TRBV7-7 and TRBJ2-5; weak D call: TRBD1 (5 bases). This CDR3 comprises 15 residues. The V gene's germline CDR1 is SSHAT and CDR2 FNYEAQ (reference sequence). The CDR3: CASSLGAGLRETQYF. The CDR3 DNA sequence: TGTGCTAGCAGCTTAGGGGCAGGGCTGAGAGAGACCCAGTACTTC.

V gene TRBV5-1 combines with J gene TRBJ1-1; 7 positions match TRBD1. Germline CDR1 and CDR2: SGHRS and YFSETQ. The CDR3 totals 16 residues. The ends lost 4 bases at V and 0 bases at J; junction bases unmatched: 9. This CDR3 reads CASSREGARMNTEAFF. For the CDR3, the DNA is TGCGCCAGCAGCCGAGAGGGGGCGAGGATGAACACTGAAGCTTTCTTT.

The V call is TRBV30, the J call TRBJ2-3; maybe TRBD1 (5 bases). V was pared by 7 bases and J by 4 bases, with 15 bases between. Germline assignment: CDR1 GTSNPN and CDR2 SVGIG (reference sequence). The CDR3 is 13 amino acids. This CDR3 is CAYRLGVPDTQYF. DNA of the CDR3: TGTGCCTACCGATTAGGGGTTCCAGATACGCAGTATTTT.

J is TRBJ1-2 and V is TRBV11-1; D gene unclear. This CDR3 is 14 amino acids long. Trimming cost V 5 bases and J 0 bases, with 10 bases left between them. Germline CDR1 is SGHAT and CDR2 is FQDESV (reference sequence). In nucleotides, the CDR3 is TGTGCCAGCAGCGTCTTCGGGGCTAACTATGGCTACACCTTC. Its protein product is CASSVFGANYGYTF.

This clone showed up just once. An end of the junction does not agree with germline; a read error may underlie this. V gene TRBV5-4 combines with J gene TRBJ2-7, with D unclear. CDR1 SGHNT and CDR2 YYREEE come from the germline V gene (reference sequence). The CDR3 is made up of 14 amino acids. The CDR3 nucleotides are TGTGCCGGCAGCTTCCGACTCACTCCCGCCGAGCAGTACTTC. It translates to CAGSFRLTPAEQYF.

The gene calls are TRBV2 and TRBJ1-3, with D perhaps matching TRBD1 (5 bases). The CDR3 covers 16 residues. Germline values: CDR1 SNHLY, CDR2 FYNNEI. Trimming cost V 10 bases and J 1 base, with 20 bases left between them. The CDR3 sequence: CAIKGVLRLSGNTIYF. In DNA, the CDR3 is TGTGCCATCAAAGGGGTCCTCCGCTTATCTGGAAACACCATATATTTT.

The rearrangement uses TRBV5-8 and TRBJ1-5; tentative D call: TRBD1 (5 bases). CDR1 is SGHTS, CDR2 YDEGEE, per germline. The CDR3 runs to 13 residues. The germline V and J ends were trimmed by 4 bases and 7 bases, with 12 bases remaining between them. CDR3 DNA: TGTGCCAGCAGCCTGGGGGTGGGCCAGCCCCAGCATTTT. The encoded protein is CASSLGVGQPQHF.

V is TRBV29-1 and J is TRBJ2-3; 8 nucleotides align to TRBD2. Trimming took 1 base from V and 6 from J; bases not matched to a gene: 9. Germline CDR1 reads SQVTM; CDR2 reads ANQGSEA. This CDR3 is 15 amino acids long. The CDR3 region is CSVEGGGAGEDTQYF. The CDR3 DNA sequence: TGCAGCGTTGAAGGGGGGGGAGCGGGGGAGGATACGCAGTATTTT.

This chain links TRBV9 with TRBJ1-5; TRBD1 matches 9 bases. From germline, CDR1 is SGDLS and CDR2 YYNGEE. This CDR3 has 14 residues. The V and J ends lost 0 bases and 7 bases, in that order; junction bases with no gene match: 2. The CDR3 region has the DNA TGTGCCAGCAGCGTAGGACAGGGGGGGCAGCCCCAGCATTTT. This translates into CASSVGQGGQPQHF.

The rearrangement uses TRBV6-1 and TRBJ2-2; D is unclear. The CDR3 is made up of 15 amino acids. The germline V gene has CDR1 MNHNS and CDR2 SASEGT. Trimming cost V 2 bases and J 2 bases, with 9 bases left between them. CDR3 sequence (DNA): TGTGCCAGCAGTGAACGTTGGCCTAACACCGGGGAGCTGTTTTTT. As protein: CASSERWPNTGELFF.

The chain is built from TRBV7-9 and TRBJ2-7, with 10 bases that match TRBD1. Trimming removed 5 bases from V and 5 bases from J; junction bases left unmatched: 9. The CDR3 is 15 residues long. CDR1 is SEHNR and CDR2 is FQNEAQ in the germline V gene (reference sequence). The CDR3 reads CASSPLRDRGDEQYF. The CDR3 DNA is TGTGCCAGCAGCCCGCTCCGGGACAGGGGCGACGAGCAGTACTTC. The whole variable domain, filled in from reference TRBV7-9 and TRBJ2-7, reads DTGVSQNPRHKITKRGQNVTFRCDPISEHNRLYWYRQTLGQGPEFLTYFQNEAQLEKSRLLSDRFSAERPKGSFSTLEIQRTEQGDSAMYLCASSPLRDRGDEQYFGPGTRLTVT.

The chain recombines TRBV4-1 with TRBJ2-5; tentative D call: TRBD1 (5 bases). CDR3 length: 14 amino acids. Germline V gene data show CDR1 as MGHRA and CDR2 as YSYEKL. V lost 0 bases, J lost 2 bases, and 7 bases lay in between. CDR3 protein: CASSQDRVQETQYF. CDR3 bases: TGCGCCAGCAGCCAAGACAGGGTACAAGAGACCCAGTACTTC.

This chain uses TRBV28 with TRBJ1-4; a possible D gene is TRBD1 (6 bases). CDR1 MDHEN and CDR2 SYDVKM come from the germline V gene. V lost 6 bases and J 8 bases, leaving 22 bases between the germline ends. The CDR3 covers 16 residues. DNA for the CDR3: TGTGCCAGCAGCCCACCGATTTACAGGGCGAGGGAAAAACTGTTTTTT. Residues: CASSPPIYRAREKLFF.

J is TRBJ1-1 and V is TRBV30; tentatively, D is TRBD1 (6 bases). There are 16 residues in the CDR3. The V end lost 0 bases, the J end lost 3 bases, and 17 bases lay between the germline ends. Germline loops: CDR1 GTSNPN, CDR2 SVGIG (reference sequence). CDR3 loop: CAWSVKYGGADTEAFF. CDR3 bases: TGTGCCTGGAGTGTAAAGTATGGGGGGGCTGACACTGAAGCTTTCTTT. Supplemented by reference TRBV30 and TRBJ1-1, the full variable domain reads SQTIHQWPATLVQPVGSPLSLECTVEGTSNPNLYWYRQAAGRGLQLLFYSVGIGQISSEVPQNLSASRPQDRQFILSSKKLLLSDSGFYLCAWSVKYGGADTEAFFGQGTRLTVV.